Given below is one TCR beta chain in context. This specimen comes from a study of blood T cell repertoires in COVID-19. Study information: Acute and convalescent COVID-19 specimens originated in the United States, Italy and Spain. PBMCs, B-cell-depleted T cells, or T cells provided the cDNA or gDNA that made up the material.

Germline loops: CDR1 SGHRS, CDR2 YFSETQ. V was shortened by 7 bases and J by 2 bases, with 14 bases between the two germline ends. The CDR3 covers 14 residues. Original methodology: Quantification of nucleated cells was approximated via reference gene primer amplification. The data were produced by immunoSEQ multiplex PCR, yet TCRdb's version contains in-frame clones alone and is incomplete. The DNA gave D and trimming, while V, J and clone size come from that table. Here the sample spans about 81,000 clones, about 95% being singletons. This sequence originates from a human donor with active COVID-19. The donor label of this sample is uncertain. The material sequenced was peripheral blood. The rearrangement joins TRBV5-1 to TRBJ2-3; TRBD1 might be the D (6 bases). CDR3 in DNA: TGCGCCAGCGGTCCCGGACAGTTCACAGATACGCAGTATTTT. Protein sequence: CASGPGQFTDTQYF.